The 23 T cell receptor beta chains below come from one sample, sequenced in a study of early T cells in non-severe SARS-CoV-2 infection. TCRdb fed the 5' RACE reads into MiXCR, producing one record per CDR3 protein. The table records roughly 35,000 distinct CDR3 sequences, 5.3% of them present only once. Sequences were obtained from whole blood. The receptors here all came from an adult who was a healthcare worker with PCR-confirmed SARS-CoV-2 infection or an uninfected control (not recorded which).

A few counts support this clonotype. The chain carries TRBV20-1 and TRBJ1-5; D is possibly TRBD1 (5 bases). V lost 0 bases to trimming and J lost 11 bases, with 11 bases between them. From germline, CDR1 is DFQATT and CDR2 SNEGSKA (reference sequence). The CDR3 runs to 12 residues. This CDR3 is CSARDSAGAQHF. The DNA of the CDR3 is TGCAGTGCTAGAGATTCGGCGGGGGCCCAGCATTTT.

Only a few counts were recorded for this clonotype. The rearrangement joins TRBV4-2 to TRBJ1-4; unclear D gene. The V and J ends lost 1 base and 8 bases respectively, with 11 bases between them. Germline CDR1 and CDR2: LGHNA and YNFKEQ. The CDR3 extends over 14 amino acids. In DNA, the CDR3 is TGTGCCAGCAGCCAAGGAAGGGATCGGGAAAAACTGTTTTTT. Protein sequence: CASSQGRDREKLFF.

The table lists this clonotype with many counts. J is TRBJ1-1 and V is TRBV7-8; D possibly corresponds to TRBD1 (5 bases). This CDR3 comprises 13 residues. Germline V gene data show CDR1 as SGHVS and CDR2 as FQNEAQ. The V end lost 0 bases, the J end lost 3 bases, and 5 bases lay between the germline ends. CDR3 DNA sequence: TGTGCCAGCAGCTTAGCAGGGGACACTGAAGCTTTCTTT. It encodes CASSLAGDTEAFF.

This clonotype was seen ten or more times. This chain connects TRBV20-1 to TRBJ2-7, with 9 bases that match TRBD1. The germline gives CDR1 DFQATT, CDR2 SNEGSKA (reference sequence). With V trimmed by 3 bases and J by 2 bases, 8 bases remained unmatched. The CDR3 runs to 15 residues. CDR3 sequence reads: CSASPRQGVAYEQYF. DNA of the CDR3: TGCAGTGCTAGCCCCAGACAGGGGGTAGCCTACGAGCAGTACTTC.

The CDR3 reads CASRPPRGGPADTQYF. The CDR3, as DNA: TGTGCCAGCAGGCCCCCTCGAGGGGGCCCCGCAGATACGCAGTATTTT. The rearrangement uses TRBV11-2 and TRBJ2-3, with 7 bases aligning to TRBD1. Unmatched junction bases numbered 13, after V lost 6 bases and J lost 4 bases. CDR1 and CDR2 from the germline V gene are SGHAT and FQNNGV. The length of the CDR3 is 16 residues.

This clonotype was seen many times. This chain connects TRBV5-5 to TRBJ1-2; D is unresolved. Germline CDR1 and CDR2: SGHKS and YYEKEE (reference sequence). The CDR3 consists of 14 residues. V was trimmed by 4 bases and J by 8 bases, leaving 18 bases between them. As DNA, the CDR3 is TGTGCCAGCAGCCTAGGCTTGGTTCGAGAAGGCTACACCTTC. Translation: CASSLGLVREGYTF.

The J gene is TRBJ2-5, the V gene TRBV7-6; 8 bases map to TRBD2. Germline CDR1 reads SGHVS; CDR2 reads FNYEAQ. CDR3 length: 13 amino acids. The trim removed 1 base at V and 9 bases at J, leaving 4 bases unmatched. Written as DNA, the CDR3 is TGTGCCAGCAGCTTAGTGAGCGGGGGAGCCCAGTACTTC. Amino acids: CASSLVSGGAQYF.

The V call is TRBV28, the J call TRBJ1-5; no clear D. Trimming shortened V by 7 bases and J by 4 bases, and 11 bases separated the two germline ends. The CDR3 length is 13 residues. CDR1 and CDR2 from the germline V gene are MDHEN and SYDVKM. Here the CDR3 reads CASNELGNQPQHF. The CDR3 DNA reads TGTGCCAGCAACGAGTTGGGGAATCAGCCCCAGCATTTT.

The chain combines TRBV10-3 with TRBJ1-2; a weak D match, TRBD1 (5 bases). Looked up from germline, CDR1 is ENHRY and CDR2 is SYGVKD. The CDR3 contains 12 residues. Trimming left V 6 bases short and J 12 bases short, with 17 bases between. The CDR3 bases are TGTGCCATCAGCCTTAACGACAGTCCCCACACCTTC. It codes for CAISLNDSPHTF.

This clonotype occurred a few times. At one of its ends the junction is not consistent with the germline gene, which may arise from a read error. The chain recombines TRBV2 with TRBJ2-3, with 7 positions matching TRBD1. The germline V gene encodes CDR1 SNHLY and CDR2 FYNNEI. The CDR3 extends over 14 amino acids. The CDR3 DNA sequence: TGTGCCAGCAGTTTCGGGGACAGCAGAGATACGCAGTATTTT. It yields the protein CASSFGDSRDTQYF.

This clonotype has a count of ten or more. This chain links TRBV7-3 with TRBJ2-5, with D unresolved. From germline, CDR1 is SGHTA and CDR2 FQGTGA. The V end was cut by 3 bases, the J end by 0 bases, with 5 bases between. The CDR3 length is 13 residues. In DNA form, the CDR3 reads TGTGCCAGCAGCTTTCACCACCAAGAGACCCAGTACTTC. Translating gives CASSFHHQETQYF. Together with reference TRBV7-3 and TRBJ2-5, the CDR3 gives the full variable domain: GAGVSQTPSNKVTEKGKYVELRCDPISGHTALYWYRQSLGQGPEFLIYFQGTGAADDSGLPNDRFFAVRPEGSVSTLKIQRTERGDSAVYLCASSFHHQETQYFGPGTRLLVL.

Remarks on this clonotype: With a much larger clone just one base away, this may be a read error. This chain connects TRBV20-1 to TRBJ2-1; D possibly corresponds to TRBD2 (6 bases). V shed 3 bases and J shed 3 bases, with 18 bases lying between them. Per the germline V gene, CDR1 is DFQATT and CDR2 is SNEGSKA (reference sequence). CDR3 length equals 16 residues. The CDR3 region has the DNA TGCAGTGCTAGGGAAGACGGAGCGGGCTGCTACAATGAGCAGTTCTTC. Protein sequence: CSAREDGAGCYNEQFF.

This clonotype has ten or more counts. This rearrangement joins TRBV7-3 to TRBJ2-1, with 7 bases fitting TRBD2. V trimming: 2 bases; J trimming: 9 bases; junction bases outside the gene matches: 7. The CDR3 extends over 14 amino acids. From germline, CDR1 is SGHTA and CDR2 FQGTGA. The CDR3 loop reads CASSLLAGVGEQFF. CDR3 in DNA: TGTGCCAGCAGCTTACTTGCGGGAGTAGGTGAGCAGTTCTTC.

This clonotype was observed many times. The rearrangement links TRBV30 to TRBJ2-7; 8 nucleotides match TRBD2. The germline gives CDR1 GTSNPN, CDR2 SVGIG (reference sequence). The CDR3 is made up of 14 amino acids. V was clipped by 2 bases and J by 5 bases; unmatched bases: 8. CDR3 sequence (DNA): TGTGCCTGGAGTCGGGACGGGGGGGCTGACGAGCAGTACTTC. Its protein is CAWSRDGGADEQYF.

This clonotype was counted many times. The CDR3: CASSPLFVGNTEAFF. The DNA for the CDR3 is TGTGCCAGCAGCCCCCTTTTTGTTGGGAACACTGAAGCTTTCTTT. The chain has TRBV7-9 and TRBJ1-1; D not certain. Germline V gene data show CDR1 as SEHNR and CDR2 as FQNEAQ (reference sequence). There are 15 residues in the CDR3. V dropped 5 bases and J dropped 1 base, with 14 bases sitting between them. Complete variable domain (other parts from reference TRBV7-9 and TRBJ1-1): DTGVSQNPRHKITKRGQNVTFRCDPISEHNRLYWYRQTLGQGPEFLTYFQNEAQLEKSRLLSDRFSAERPKGSFSTLEIQRTEQGDSAMYLCASSPLFVGNTEAFFGQGTRLTVV.

The table lists this clonotype with many counts. The V and J genes are TRBV20-1 and TRBJ2-7; a weak D match, TRBD2 (6 bases). The V end was cut by 1 base, the J end by 4 bases, with 14 bases between. CDR3 size: 14 residues. Germline V gene sequence: CDR1 DFQATT, CDR2 SNEGSKA (reference sequence). The CDR3 DNA reads TGCAGTGCTAGAGTTCCCGGGAGAGCTTACGAGCAGTACTTC. Encoded protein: CSARVPGRAYEQYF.

This clonotype turned up a few times. V usage is TRBV3-1 and J usage is TRBJ2-7; 8 bases agree with TRBD1. Germline CDR1 reads LGHDT; CDR2 reads YNNKEL (reference sequence). V lost 0 bases and J lost 2; bases outside the gene matches: 6. The CDR3 runs 16 residues. CDR3 nucleotide sequence: TGTGCCAGCAGCCAAGATAAGGGACAGGACCCCTACGAGCAGTACTTC. This gives the protein CASSQDKGQDPYEQYF.

At least ten counts were recorded for this clonotype. This chain connects TRBV30 to TRBJ2-1; 8 bases are a match to TRBD1. The CDR3 loop spans 16 amino acids. Trimming cost V 5 bases and J 5 bases; bases outside gene matches: 14. Germline V gives CDR1 GTSNPN, CDR2 SVGIG (reference sequence). The CDR3 DNA reads TGTGCCTGGGGGAGTTACCACAGGGGGATGAACAATGAGCAGTTCTTC. This sequence encodes CAWGSYHRGMNNEQFF.

This clonotype was seen a handful of times. The rearrangement links TRBV20-1 to TRBJ2-1; D perhaps matches TRBD2 (6 bases). The V gene's germline CDR1 is DFQATT and CDR2 SNEGSKA (reference sequence). Trimming shortened V by 2 bases and J by 9 bases, and 20 bases separated the two germline ends. The CDR3 is made up of 15 amino acids. CDR3 protein: CSARQTRTGVAEQFF. The CDR3 DNA reads TGCAGTGCTAGACAGACTCGGACGGGGGTCGCTGAGCAGTTCTTC.

V usage is TRBV3-1 and J usage is TRBJ2-1; weak D call: TRBD1 (6 bases). The CDR3 sequence is 12 residues long. Trimming stripped 5 bases from V and 9 bases from J, with 11 bases between. Looked up from germline, CDR1 is LGHDT and CDR2 is YNNKEL (reference sequence). CDR3 loop: CASSLRDTEQFF. As DNA, the CDR3 is TGTGCCAGCAGCTTGAGGGACACTGAGCAGTTCTTC.

This clonotype was counted at least ten times. The chain recombines TRBV30 with TRBJ2-5, with D possibly TRBD2 on 7 matching bases. The CDR3 is 13 residues long. The V end was cut by 6 bases, the J end by 8 bases, with 19 bases between. CDR1 is GTSNPN and CDR2 is SVGIG in the germline V gene (reference sequence). The CDR3 is CACQSGGSGTQYF. The CDR3 nucleotides read TGTGCCTGCCAGTCGGGGGGCTCCGGAACCCAGTACTTC.

The table lists this clonotype with many counts. The CDR3, as DNA: TGCAGTGCTAGAGTGCGGGAGGGAGGTTTGGGCCTGGGGCCCCTCCACTTT. Protein: CSARVREGGLGLGPLHF. The rearrangement uses TRBV20-1 and TRBJ1-6; D is unresolved. V was trimmed by 1 base and J by 13 bases, leaving 26 bases between them. CDR3 length equals 17 residues. From germline, CDR1 is DFQATT and CDR2 SNEGSKA (reference sequence).

V gene TRBV29-1 combines with J gene TRBJ1-1, with D uncertain. CDR3 length: 10 amino acids. V was shortened by 0 bases and J by 10 bases, with 6 bases between the two germline ends. Germline CDR1 SQVTM, CDR2 ANQGSEA. The CDR3 protein is CSVEDRGAFF. Written as DNA, the CDR3 is TGCAGCGTTGAAGATCGAGGAGCTTTCTTT. Full variable domain (missing parts from reference TRBV29-1 and TRBJ1-1): SAVISQKPSRDICQRGTSLTIQCQVDSQVTMMFWYRQQPGQSLTLIATANQGSEATYESGFVIDKFPISRPNLTFSTLTVSNMSPEDSSIYLCSVEDRGAFFGQGTRLTVV.